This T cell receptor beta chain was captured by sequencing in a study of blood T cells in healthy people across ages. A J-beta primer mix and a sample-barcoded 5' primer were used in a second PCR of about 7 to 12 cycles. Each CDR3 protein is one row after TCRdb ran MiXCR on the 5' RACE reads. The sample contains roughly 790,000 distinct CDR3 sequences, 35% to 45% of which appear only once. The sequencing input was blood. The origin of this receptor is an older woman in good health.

The CDR3 spells CAGPTMKTQYF. DNA for the CDR3: TGTGCCGGACCCACCATGAAAACGCAGTATTTT. The chain couples TRBV6-1 to TRBJ2-3; D gene unclear. The CDR3 totals 11 residues. V lost 11 bases to trimming and J lost 9 bases, with 15 bases between them. In germline, CDR1 is MNHNS, CDR2 SASEGT.